The T cell receptor beta chain under discussion was sequenced for a study of blood T cell repertoires in COVID-19. Background on the study: PBMCs, B-cell-depleted T cells, or T cells provided the cDNA or gDNA that made up the material.

This clone was observed many times. As originally analysed: Estimation of nucleated cell counts relied on the amplification of reference gene primers. The data were produced by immunoSEQ multiplex PCR, yet TCRdb's version contains in-frame clones alone and is incomplete. For V, J and clone size, that table is used; D and trimming come from the DNA. Among 150,000 or so clones listed, around 80% were seen once. CDR3 length: 15 residues. The ends lost 0 bases at V and 5 bases at J; junction bases unmatched: 6. Germline V gene data show CDR1 as SGHDT and CDR2 as YYEEEE. The TCR originated in a woman older than 75 with acute or convalescent COVID-19. The chain carries TRBV5-6 and TRBJ2-3, with 7 nucleotides matching TRBD2. The sequencing sample was made of peripheral blood. The CDR3, as DNA: TGTGCCAGCAGCTTGGCTAGCGGAGGGGTAGATACGCAGTATTTT. This gives the protein CASSLASGGVDTQYF. Supplemented by reference TRBV5-6 and TRBJ2-3, the full variable domain reads DAGVTQSPTHLIKTRGQQVTLRCSPKSGHDTVSWYQQALGQGPQFIFQYYEEEERQRGNFPDRFSGHQFPNYSSELNVNALLLGDSALYLCASSLASGGVDTQYFGPGTRLTVL.